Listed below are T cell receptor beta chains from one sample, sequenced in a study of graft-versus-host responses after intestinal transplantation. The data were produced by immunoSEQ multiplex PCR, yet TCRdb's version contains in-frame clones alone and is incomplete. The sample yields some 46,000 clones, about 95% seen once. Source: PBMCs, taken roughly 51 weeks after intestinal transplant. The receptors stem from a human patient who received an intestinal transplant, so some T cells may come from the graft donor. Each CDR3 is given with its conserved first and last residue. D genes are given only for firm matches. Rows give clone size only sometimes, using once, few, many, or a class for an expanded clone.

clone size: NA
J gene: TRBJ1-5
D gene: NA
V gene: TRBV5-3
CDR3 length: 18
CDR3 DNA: TGTGCCAGAAGATACACCTGGAGGGGCAAGAGCGGCAATCAGCCCCAGCATTTT
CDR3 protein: CARRYTWRGKSGNQPQHF

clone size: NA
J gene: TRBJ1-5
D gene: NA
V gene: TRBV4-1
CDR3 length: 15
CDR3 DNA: TGCGCCAGCAGCCAAGAGACGGGGCGCAATCAGCCCCAGCATTTT
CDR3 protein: CASSQETGRNQPQHF

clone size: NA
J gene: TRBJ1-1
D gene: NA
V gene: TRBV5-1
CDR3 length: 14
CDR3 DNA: TGCGCCAGCAGCCCACAGGGACGAAACACTGAAGCTTTCTTT
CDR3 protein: CASSPQGRNTEAFF

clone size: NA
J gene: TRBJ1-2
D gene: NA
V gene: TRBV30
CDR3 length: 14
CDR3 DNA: TGTGCCTGTCCCGGGACTGCCTCTGGGAACGGCTACACCTTC
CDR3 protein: CACPGTASGNGYTF

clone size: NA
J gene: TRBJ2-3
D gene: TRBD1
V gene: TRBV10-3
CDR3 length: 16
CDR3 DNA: TGTGCCATCATGGACAGGGGCCAGGGGGGGAAGGATACGCAGTATTTT
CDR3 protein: CAIMDRGQGGKDTQYF

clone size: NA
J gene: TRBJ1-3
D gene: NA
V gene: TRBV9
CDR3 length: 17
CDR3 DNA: TGTGCCAGCAGCGTCGGGCACAGGGATCTTTCTGGAAACACCATATATTTT
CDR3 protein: CASSVGHRDLSGNTIYF

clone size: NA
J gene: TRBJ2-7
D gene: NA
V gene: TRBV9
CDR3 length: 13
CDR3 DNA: TGTGCCAGCAGCCCAAGGGACCTCTACGAGCAGTACTTC
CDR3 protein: CASSPRDLYEQYF

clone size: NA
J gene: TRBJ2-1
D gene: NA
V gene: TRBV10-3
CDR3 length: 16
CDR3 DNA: TGTGCCATCAGTTCAACCGGGACCCTAGGAGGCAATGAGCAGTTCTTC
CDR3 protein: CAISSTGTLGGNEQFF

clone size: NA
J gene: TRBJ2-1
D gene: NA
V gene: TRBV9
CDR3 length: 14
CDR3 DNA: TGTGCCAGCAGCGTACGGGGAGCCTCGAATGAGCAGTTCTTC
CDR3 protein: CASSVRGASNEQFF

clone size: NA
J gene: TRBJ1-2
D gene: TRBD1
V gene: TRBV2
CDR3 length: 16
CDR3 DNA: TGTGCCAGCGGGTCCGGGACAGGGGTATCGGACTATGGCTACACCTTC
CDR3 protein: CASGSGTGVSDYGYTF

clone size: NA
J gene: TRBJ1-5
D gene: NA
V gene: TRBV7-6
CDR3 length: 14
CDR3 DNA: TGTGCCAGCAGCTTAGCGCCGAAGGTACAGCCCCAGCATTTT
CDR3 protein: CASSLAPKVQPQHF

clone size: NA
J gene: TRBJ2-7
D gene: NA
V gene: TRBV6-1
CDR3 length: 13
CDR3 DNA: TGTGCCAGCAGTGACTACAGCCCCTACGAGCAGTACTTC
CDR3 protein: CASSDYSPYEQYF

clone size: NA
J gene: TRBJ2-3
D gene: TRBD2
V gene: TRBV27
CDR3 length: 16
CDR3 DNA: TGTGCCAGCAGTTCAATAGCGGGAGGGCCGGGGGATACGCAGTATTTT
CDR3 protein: CASSSIAGGPGDTQYF

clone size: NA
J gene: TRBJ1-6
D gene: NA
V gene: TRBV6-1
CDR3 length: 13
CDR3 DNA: TGTGCCAGCTCCCGTGAGGGTGAGTCACCCCTCCACTTT
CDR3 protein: CASSREGESPLHF

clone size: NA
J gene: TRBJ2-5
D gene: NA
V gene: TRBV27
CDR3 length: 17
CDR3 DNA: TGTGCCAGCAGTTTATCTACTCGGGACAATGTACAAGAGACCCAGTACTTC
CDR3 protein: CASSLSTRDNVQETQYF

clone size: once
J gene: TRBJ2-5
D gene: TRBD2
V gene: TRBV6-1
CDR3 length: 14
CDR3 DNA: TGTGCCAGCAGCCCTGGACTAGTTTGGGAGACCCAGTACTTC
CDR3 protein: CASSPGLVWETQYF

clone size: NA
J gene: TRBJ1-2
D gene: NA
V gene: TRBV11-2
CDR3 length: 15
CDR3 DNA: TGTGCCAGCAGCCCCCGGACAGCCTCTAACTATGGCTACACCTTC
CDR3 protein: CASSPRTASNYGYTF

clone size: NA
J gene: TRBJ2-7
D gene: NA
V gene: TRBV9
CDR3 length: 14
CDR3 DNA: TGTGCCAGCAGCGTAGGGGGATACTCCTACGAGCAGTACTTC
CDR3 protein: CASSVGGYSYEQYF

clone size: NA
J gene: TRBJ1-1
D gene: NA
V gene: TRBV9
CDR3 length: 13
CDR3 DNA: TGTGCCAGCAGCGTTGACAGTTACACTGAAGCTTTCTTT
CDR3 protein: CASSVDSYTEAFF

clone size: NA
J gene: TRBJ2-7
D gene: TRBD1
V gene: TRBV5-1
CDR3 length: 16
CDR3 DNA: TGCGCCAGCAGCTTGGGACTGACAGGGGGCTTCCACGAGCAGTACTTC
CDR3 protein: CASSLGLTGGFHEQYF

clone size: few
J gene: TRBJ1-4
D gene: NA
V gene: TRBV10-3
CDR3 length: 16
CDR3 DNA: TGTGCCATCAGTGAGTCTGAGAGGGCAACTAATGAAAAACTGTTTTTT
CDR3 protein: CAISESERATNEKLFF

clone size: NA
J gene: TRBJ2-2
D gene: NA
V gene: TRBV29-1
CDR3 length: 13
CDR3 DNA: TGCAGCGTAACGGACGGATACACCGGGGAGCTGTTTTTT
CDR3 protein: CSVTDGYTGELFF

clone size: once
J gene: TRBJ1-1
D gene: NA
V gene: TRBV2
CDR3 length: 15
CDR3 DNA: TGTGCCAGCAGGTTGGGAACCGGGGGGTACACTGAAGCTTTCTTT
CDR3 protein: CASRLGTGGYTEAFF

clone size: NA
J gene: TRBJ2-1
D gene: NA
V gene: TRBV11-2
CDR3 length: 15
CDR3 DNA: TGTGCCAGCAGCTTAGAGACAGCGTCCTACAATGAGCAGTTCTTC
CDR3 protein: CASSLETASYNEQFF

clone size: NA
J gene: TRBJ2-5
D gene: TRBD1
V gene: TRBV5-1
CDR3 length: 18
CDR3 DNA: TGCGCCAGCAGCTGGGGGACAGGGGGCGTTCGGTACCAAGAGACCCAGTACTTC
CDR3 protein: CASSWGTGGVRYQETQYF

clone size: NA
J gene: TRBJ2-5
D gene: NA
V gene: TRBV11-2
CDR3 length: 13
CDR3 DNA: TGTGCCAGCAGCTTGATTACGGTGGATACCCAGTACTTC
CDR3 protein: CASSLITVDTQYF

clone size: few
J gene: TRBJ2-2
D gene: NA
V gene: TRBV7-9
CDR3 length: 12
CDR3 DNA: TGTGCCAGCAGCACCCGGGACAAGGAGCTGTTTTTT
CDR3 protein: CASSTRDKELFF

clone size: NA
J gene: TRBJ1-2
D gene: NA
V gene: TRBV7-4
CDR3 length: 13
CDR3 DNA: TGTGCCAGCAGCCCGCGCCCCACAGATGGCTACACCTTC
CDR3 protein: CASSPRPTDGYTF

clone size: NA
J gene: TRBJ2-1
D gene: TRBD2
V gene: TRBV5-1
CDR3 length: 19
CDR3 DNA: TGCGCCAGCAGCTTGGATGGGGGGTTAGCGGGAGCAAATTACAATGAGCAGTTCTTC
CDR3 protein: CASSLDGGLAGANYNEQFF

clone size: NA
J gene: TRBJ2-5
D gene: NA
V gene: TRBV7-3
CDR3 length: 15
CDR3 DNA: TGTGCCAGCAGCTTAACAGGTGGGGAACAAGAGACCCAGTACTTC
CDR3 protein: CASSLTGGEQETQYF

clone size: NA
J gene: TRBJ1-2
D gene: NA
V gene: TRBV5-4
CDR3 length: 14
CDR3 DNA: TGTGCCAGCAGCTTGGATAAAGGAGACTATGGCTACACCTTC
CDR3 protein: CASSLDKGDYGYTF

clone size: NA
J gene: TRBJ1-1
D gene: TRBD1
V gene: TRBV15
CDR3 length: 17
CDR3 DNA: TGTGCCACCAGCACCCGACAGGGGGGAATGGCGAACACTGAAGCTTTCTTT
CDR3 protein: CATSTRQGGMANTEAFF

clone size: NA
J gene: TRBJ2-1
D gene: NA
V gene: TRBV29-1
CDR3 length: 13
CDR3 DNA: TGCAGCGTTGAAGATCCCCTAGTCGATGAGCAGTTCTTC
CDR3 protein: CSVEDPLVDEQFF

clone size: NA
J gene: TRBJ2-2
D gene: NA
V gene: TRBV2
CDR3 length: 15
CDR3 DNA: TGTGCCAGCAGTGCGGGGACAAAGAACACCGGGGAGCTGTTTTTT
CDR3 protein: CASSAGTKNTGELFF

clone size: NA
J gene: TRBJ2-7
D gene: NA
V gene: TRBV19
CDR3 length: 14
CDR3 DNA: TGTGCCAGTAGTATCACAGGGAAGGGCTACGAGCAGTACTTC
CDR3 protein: CASSITGKGYEQYF

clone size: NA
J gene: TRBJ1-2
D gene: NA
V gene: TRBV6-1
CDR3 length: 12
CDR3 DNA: TGTGCCAGCAGTGTCCGGGACTATGGCTACACCTTC
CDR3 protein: CASSVRDYGYTF

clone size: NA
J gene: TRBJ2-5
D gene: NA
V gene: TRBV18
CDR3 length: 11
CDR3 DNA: TGTGCCAGCTCACAGGGAGAGACCCAGTACTTC
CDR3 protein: CASSQGETQYF